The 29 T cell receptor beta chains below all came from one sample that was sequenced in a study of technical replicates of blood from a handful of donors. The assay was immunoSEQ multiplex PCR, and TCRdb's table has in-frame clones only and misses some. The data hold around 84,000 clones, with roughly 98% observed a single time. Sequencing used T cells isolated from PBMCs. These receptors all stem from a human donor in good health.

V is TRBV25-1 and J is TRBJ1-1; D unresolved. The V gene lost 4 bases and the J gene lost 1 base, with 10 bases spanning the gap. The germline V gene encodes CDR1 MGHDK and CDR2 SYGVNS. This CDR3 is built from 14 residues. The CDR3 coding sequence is TGTGCCAGCAGTGGGGTGCGGGGGAACACTGAAGCTTTCTTT. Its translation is CASSGVRGNTEAFF.

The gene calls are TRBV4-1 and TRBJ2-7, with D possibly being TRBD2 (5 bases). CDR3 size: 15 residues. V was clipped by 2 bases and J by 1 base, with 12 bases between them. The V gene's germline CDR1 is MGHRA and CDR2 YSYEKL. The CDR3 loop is CASSQNWRNSYEQYF. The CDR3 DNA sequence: TGCGCCAGCAGCCAAAATTGGAGGAATTCCTACGAGCAGTACTTC.

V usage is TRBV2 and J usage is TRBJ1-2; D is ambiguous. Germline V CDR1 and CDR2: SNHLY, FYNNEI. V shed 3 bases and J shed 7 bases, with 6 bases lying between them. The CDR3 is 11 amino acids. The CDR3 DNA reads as TGTGCCAGCAGTGATGAGGGTGGCTACACCTTC. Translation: CASSDEGGYTF.

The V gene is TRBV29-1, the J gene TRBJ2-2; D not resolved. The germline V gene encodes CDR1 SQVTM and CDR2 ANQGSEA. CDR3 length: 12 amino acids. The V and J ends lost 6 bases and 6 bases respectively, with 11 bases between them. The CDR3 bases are TGCAGCGTAGGAGCCGCCCCCGGGGAGCTGTTTTTT. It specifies CSVGAAPGELFF.

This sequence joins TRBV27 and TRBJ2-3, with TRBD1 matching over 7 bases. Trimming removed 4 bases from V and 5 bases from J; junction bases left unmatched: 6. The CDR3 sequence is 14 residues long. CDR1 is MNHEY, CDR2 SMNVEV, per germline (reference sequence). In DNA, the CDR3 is TGTGCCAGCAGTTGGGGGACAGCGGTAGATACGCAGTATTTT. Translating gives CASSWGTAVDTQYF.

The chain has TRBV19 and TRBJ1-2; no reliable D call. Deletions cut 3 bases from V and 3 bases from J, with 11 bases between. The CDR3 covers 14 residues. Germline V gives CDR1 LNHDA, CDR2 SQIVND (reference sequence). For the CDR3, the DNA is TGTGCCAGTAGTATTAGTGGCGCGGACTATGGCTACACCTTC. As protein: CASSISGADYGYTF.

CDR3 sequence reads: CASSLVAGGTNQPQHF. CDR3 bases: TGTGCCAGCAGCTTAGTGGCGGGGGGGACCAATCAGCCCCAGCATTTT. The V gene is TRBV7-2, the J gene TRBJ1-5, with D perhaps matching TRBD1 (5 bases). Germline CDR1 and CDR2: SGHTA and FQGNSA. This CDR3 comprises 16 residues. Trimming removed 1 base from V and 3 bases from J, with 13 bases in between.

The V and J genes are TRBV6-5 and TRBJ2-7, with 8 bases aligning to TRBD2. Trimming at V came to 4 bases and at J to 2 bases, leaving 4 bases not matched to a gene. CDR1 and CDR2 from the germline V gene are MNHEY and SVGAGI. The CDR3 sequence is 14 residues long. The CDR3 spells CASSFTSGPYEQYF. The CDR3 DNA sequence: TGTGCCAGCAGTTTCACTAGCGGACCCTACGAGCAGTACTTC.

The CDR3 loop reads CASSNHRGDTEAFF. In DNA form, the CDR3 reads TGTGCCAGTAGTAACCACAGGGGAGATACTGAAGCTTTCTTT. The chain is built from TRBV19 and TRBJ1-1; 7 positions agree with TRBD1. The germline V gene encodes CDR1 LNHDA and CDR2 SQIVND (reference sequence). The CDR3 runs to 14 residues. With 4 bases clipped from V and 5 bases from J, the junction kept 7 bases outside the gene matches.

The CDR3 sequence: CASSLGHYRRGGTEAFF. The CDR3 nucleotides read TGTGCCAGCAGCTTAGGCCATTACAGGAGGGGGGGGACTGAAGCTTTCTTT. The genes are TRBV11-2 and TRBJ1-1; a weak D match, TRBD1 (6 bases). Germline V CDR1 and CDR2: SGHAT, FQNNGV. The V gene lost 1 base and the J gene lost 5 bases, with 20 bases spanning the gap. The length of the CDR3 is 17 residues.

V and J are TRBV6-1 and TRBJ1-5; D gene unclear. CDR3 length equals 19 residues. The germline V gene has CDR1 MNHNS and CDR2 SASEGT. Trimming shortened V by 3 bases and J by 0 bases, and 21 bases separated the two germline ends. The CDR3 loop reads CASSDPTGSTSNSNQPQHF. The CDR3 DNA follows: TGTGCCAGCAGTGACCCCACCGGGTCTACTTCAAATAGCAATCAGCCCCAGCATTTT.

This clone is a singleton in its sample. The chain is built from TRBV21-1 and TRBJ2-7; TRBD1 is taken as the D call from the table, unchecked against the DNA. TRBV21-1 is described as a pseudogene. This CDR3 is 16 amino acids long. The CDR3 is CASSKGFVYSSYEQYF. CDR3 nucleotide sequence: TGTGCCAGCAGCAAAGGATTTGTGTACAGCTCCTACGAGCAGTACTTC.

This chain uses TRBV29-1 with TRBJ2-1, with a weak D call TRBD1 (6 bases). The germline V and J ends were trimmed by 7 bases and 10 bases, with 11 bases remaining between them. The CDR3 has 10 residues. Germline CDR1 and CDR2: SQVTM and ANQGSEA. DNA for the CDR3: TGCAGCGCTCAAGGGGGAGAGCAGTTCTTC. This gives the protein CSAQGGEQFF.

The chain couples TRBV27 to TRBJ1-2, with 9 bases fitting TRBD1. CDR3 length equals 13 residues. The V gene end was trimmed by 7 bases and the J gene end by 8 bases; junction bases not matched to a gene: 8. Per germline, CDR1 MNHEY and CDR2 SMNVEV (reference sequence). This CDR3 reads CASTDRTGDGYTF. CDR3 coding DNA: TGTGCCAGCACCGACCGGACAGGGGACGGCTACACCTTC.

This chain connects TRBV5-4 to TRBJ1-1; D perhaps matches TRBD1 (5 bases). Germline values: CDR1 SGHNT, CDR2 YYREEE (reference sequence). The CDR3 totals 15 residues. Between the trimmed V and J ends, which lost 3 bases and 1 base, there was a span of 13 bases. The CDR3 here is CASSSKGSPNTEAFF. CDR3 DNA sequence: TGTGCCAGCAGCTCTAAGGGGTCTCCGAACACTGAAGCTTTCTTT.

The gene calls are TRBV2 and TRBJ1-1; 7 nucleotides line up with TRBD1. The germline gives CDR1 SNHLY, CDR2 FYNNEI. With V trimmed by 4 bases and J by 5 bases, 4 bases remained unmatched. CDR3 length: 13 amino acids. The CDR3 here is CASSGDRETEAFF. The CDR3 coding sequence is TGTGCCAGCAGTGGAGACAGGGAGACTGAAGCTTTCTTT.

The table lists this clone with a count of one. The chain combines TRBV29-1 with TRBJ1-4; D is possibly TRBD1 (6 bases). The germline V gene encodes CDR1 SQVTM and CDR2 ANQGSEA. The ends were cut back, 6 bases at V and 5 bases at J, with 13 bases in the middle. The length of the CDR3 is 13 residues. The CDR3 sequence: CSVGIGGNEKLFF. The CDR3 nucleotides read TGCAGCGTCGGTATAGGGGGAAATGAAAAACTGTTTTTT. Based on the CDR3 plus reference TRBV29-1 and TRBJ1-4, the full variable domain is SAVISQKPSRDICQRGTSLTIQCQVDSQVTMMFWYRQQPGQSLTLIATANQGSEATYESGFVIDKFPISRPNLTFSTLTVSNMSPEDSSIYLCSVGIGGNEKLFFGSGTQLSVL.

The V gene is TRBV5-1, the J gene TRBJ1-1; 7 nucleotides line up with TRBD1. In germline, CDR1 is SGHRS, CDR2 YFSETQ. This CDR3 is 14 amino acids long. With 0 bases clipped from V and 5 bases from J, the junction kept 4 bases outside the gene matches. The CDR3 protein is CASSLDRGQTEAFF. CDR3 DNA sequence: TGCGCCAGCAGCTTGGATAGGGGGCAGACTGAAGCTTTCTTT.

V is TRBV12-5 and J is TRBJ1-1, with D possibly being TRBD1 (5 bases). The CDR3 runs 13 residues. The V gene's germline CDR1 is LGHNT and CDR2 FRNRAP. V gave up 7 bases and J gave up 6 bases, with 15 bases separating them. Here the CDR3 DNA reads TGTGCTAGTGAATTAGGGGCCCTCTCTGAAGCTTTCTTT. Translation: CASELGALSEAFF.

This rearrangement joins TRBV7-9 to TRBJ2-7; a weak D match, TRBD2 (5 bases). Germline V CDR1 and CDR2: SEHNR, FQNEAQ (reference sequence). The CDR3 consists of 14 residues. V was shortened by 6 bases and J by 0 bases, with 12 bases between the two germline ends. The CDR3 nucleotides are TGTGCCAGCAGAGATACGGACTCCTCCTACGAGCAGTACTTC. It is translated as CASRDTDSSYEQYF.

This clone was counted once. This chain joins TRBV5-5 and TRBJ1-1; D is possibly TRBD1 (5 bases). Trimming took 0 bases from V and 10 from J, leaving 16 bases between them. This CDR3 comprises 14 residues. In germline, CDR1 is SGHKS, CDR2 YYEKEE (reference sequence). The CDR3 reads CASSLEGALPGAFF. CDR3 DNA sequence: TGTGCCAGCAGCTTGGAAGGGGCTCTTCCCGGAGCTTTCTTT.

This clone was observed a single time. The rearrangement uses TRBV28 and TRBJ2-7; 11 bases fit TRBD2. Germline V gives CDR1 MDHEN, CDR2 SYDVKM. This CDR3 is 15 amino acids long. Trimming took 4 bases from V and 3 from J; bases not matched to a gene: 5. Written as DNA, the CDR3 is TGTGCCAGCAGTTCCCCCGGGACTAGCGGCTACGAGCAGTACTTC. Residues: CASSSPGTSGYEQYF.

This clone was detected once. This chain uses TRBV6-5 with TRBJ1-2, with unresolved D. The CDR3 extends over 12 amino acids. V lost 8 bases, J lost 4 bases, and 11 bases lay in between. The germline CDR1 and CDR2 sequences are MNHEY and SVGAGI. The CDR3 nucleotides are TGTGCCAGCGGGGAGGGCGGCTATGGCTACACCTTC. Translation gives CASGEGGYGYTF.

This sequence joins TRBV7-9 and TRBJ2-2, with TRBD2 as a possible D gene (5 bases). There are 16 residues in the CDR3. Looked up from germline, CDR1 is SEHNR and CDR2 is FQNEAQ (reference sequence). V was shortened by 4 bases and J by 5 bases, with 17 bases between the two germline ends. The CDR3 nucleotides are TGTGCCAGCAGCTCCCATCCGCGGGCGCAAACCGGGGAGCTGTTTTTT. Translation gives CASSSHPRAQTGELFF. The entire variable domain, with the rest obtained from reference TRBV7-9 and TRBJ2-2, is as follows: DTGVSQNPRHKITKRGQNVTFRCDPISEHNRLYWYRQTLGQGPEFLTYFQNEAQLEKSRLLSDRFSAERPKGSFSTLEIQRTEQGDSAMYLCASSSHPRAQTGELFFGEGSRLTVL.

CDR3 region: CASRTMNNEQFF. The CDR3 bases are TGTGCCAGCAGAACAATGAACAATGAGCAGTTCTTC. The V gene is TRBV6-5, the J gene TRBJ2-1; D is uncertain. Trimming stripped 6 bases from V and 5 bases from J, with 8 bases between. CDR1 MNHEY and CDR2 SVGAGI come from the germline V gene. The CDR3 runs 12 residues.

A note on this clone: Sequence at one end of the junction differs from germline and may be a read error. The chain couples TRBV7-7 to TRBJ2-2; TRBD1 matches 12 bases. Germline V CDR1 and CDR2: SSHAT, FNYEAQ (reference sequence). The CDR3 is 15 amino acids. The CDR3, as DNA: TGTGCTAGCAGCTGGGGACAGGGGGCTAACGGGGAGCTGTTTTTT. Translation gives CASSWGQGANGELFF.

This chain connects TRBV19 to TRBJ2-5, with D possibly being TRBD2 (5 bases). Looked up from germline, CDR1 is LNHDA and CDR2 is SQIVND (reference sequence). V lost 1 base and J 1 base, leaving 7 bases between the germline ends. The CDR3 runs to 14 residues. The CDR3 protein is CASSIGSVQETQYF. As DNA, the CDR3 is TGTGCCAGTAGTATAGGTAGCGTCCAAGAGACCCAGTACTTC. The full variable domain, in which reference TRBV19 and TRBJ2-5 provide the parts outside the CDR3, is DGGITQSPKYLFRKEGQNVTLSCEQNLNHDAMYWYRQDPGQGLRLIYYSQIVNDFQKGDIAEGYSVSREKKESFPLTVTSAQKNPTAFYLCASSIGSVQETQYFGPGTRLLVL.

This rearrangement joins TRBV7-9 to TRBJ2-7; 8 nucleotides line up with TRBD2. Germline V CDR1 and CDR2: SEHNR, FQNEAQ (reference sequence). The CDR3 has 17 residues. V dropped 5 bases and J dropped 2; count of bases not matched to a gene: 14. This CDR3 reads CASSGSGTKGGPYEQYF. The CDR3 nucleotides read TGTGCCAGCAGCGGTAGCGGGACAAAAGGGGGACCCTACGAGCAGTACTTC.

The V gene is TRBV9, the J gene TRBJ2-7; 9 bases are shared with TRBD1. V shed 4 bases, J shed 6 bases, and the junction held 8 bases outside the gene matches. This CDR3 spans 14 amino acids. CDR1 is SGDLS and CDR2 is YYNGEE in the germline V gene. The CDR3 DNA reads TGTGCCAGCAGCCTCCGGGACAGGGTATCCGAGCAGTACTTC. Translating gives CASSLRDRVSEQYF.